The T cell receptor (beta chain) described here comes from a study of T-cell reconstitution after alpha-beta-depleted transplantation in children. Overall study findings and caveats: Some patients showed high day-60 TCRbeta diversity, which derived from surviving recipient T cells and thymic progenitors. Diversity and T-cell counts at one year after transplant derived mostly from new T cells. Expanded clones from the graft, numbering several hundred, reportedly supplied alpha-beta T cells about two months after transplant.

V lost 0 bases, J lost 9 bases, and 6 bases lay in between. The germline CDR1 and CDR2 sequences are LGHNA and YSLEER. This CDR3 comprises 12 residues. Unique molecular identifiers were used in preparing the TCRbeta library. MiXCR, applied by TCRdb to the PCR reads, yields one record per CDR3 protein. In the table there are 200,000 to 250,000 distinct CDR3 sequences, roughly 6.6% of which are singletons. This clonotype was seen at least ten times. No antigen is known for it. J is TRBJ2-1 and V is TRBV4-3; unclear D gene. This TCR was recovered from a boy aged 2 to 10 with acute lymphoblastic leukemia, due to receive a stem cell transplant. Sequencing was performed on PBMCs, taken before TCRalphabeta/CD19-depleted stem cell transplant. CDR3 amino acids: CASSQDYLEQFF. CDR3 coding DNA: TGCGCCAGCAGCCAAGATTACCTTGAGCAGTTCTTC.